Below, 13 T cell receptor beta chains from the same sample are listed, as sequenced in a study of type 1 regulatory T cells (dated by TCRdb to about 2021). The reads were generated on an Illumina MiSeq. TCRdb reprocessing: public reads trimmed at Q25 with fastp, clones called with MiXCR, in-frame beta chains kept. Each entry is one CDR3 protein sequence, shown with its most common DNA and genes. The sample profile shows some 89,000 distinct CDR3 sequences; 31% of them were found once. The ten top clones hold approximately 2.2% of the sample. The source material was CD4+ T cells, either the whole sample or a sorted fraction (not recorded which). The receptors were gathered from a human donor in good health.

The V call is TRBV7-6, the J call TRBJ2-1, with 8 bases fitting TRBD2. CDR1 and CDR2 (germline): SGHVS, FNYEAQ. This CDR3 region has 16 residues. Trimming took 1 base from V and 5 from J; bases not matched to a gene: 7. CDR3 bases: TGTGCCAGCAGCTTAGTTCCGGGAGGGCCGGACAATGAGCAGTTCTTC. It translates to CASSLVPGGPDNEQFF.

The CDR3 here is CASRPPGQGTYNEQFF. The CDR3 DNA reads as TGTGCCAGCAGACCGCCGGGACAGGGGACCTACAATGAGCAGTTCTTC. The rearrangement links TRBV6-2 or TRBV6-3 to TRBJ2-1, with 10 nucleotides matching TRBD1. With V trimmed by 6 bases and J by 2 bases, 7 bases remained unmatched. The length of the CDR3 is 16 residues. Germline lookup yields CDR1 MNHEY and CDR2 SVGEGT.

This clonotype has just a few counts. The CDR3 protein is CASSLGQGRTGANVLTF. The DNA for the CDR3 is TGTGCCAGCAGCTTGGGACAGGGAAGAACTGGGGCCAACGTCCTGACTTTC. The chain has TRBV7-9 and TRBJ2-6; 9 positions agree with TRBD1. The germline V gene has CDR1 SEHNR and CDR2 FQNEAQ (reference sequence). This CDR3 is 17 amino acids long. With 3 bases clipped from V and 2 bases from J, the junction kept 5 bases outside the gene matches.

The V and J genes are TRBV7-2 and TRBJ2-1; 12 bases match TRBD2. Germline V gives CDR1 SGHTA, CDR2 FQGNSA. V dropped 3 bases and J dropped 9; count of bases not matched to a gene: 9. CDR3 length equals 16 residues. DNA of the CDR3: TGTGCCAGCAGCTTCTTCTCTAGCGGGAGGGCCGGTGAGCAGTTCTTC. Protein product: CASSFFSSGRAGEQFF.

The rearrangement links TRBV20-1 to TRBJ2-2, with 10 bases matching TRBD2. Trimming took 6 bases from V and 0 from J; bases not matched to a gene: 7. Germline V lookup: CDR1 DFQATT, CDR2 SNEGSKA (reference sequence). The CDR3 contains 16 residues. The CDR3 loop reads CSAPKREGANTGELFF. For the CDR3, the DNA is TGCAGTGCCCCTAAGCGGGAGGGAGCGAACACCGGGGAGCTGTTTTTT.

This chain uses TRBV6-2 or TRBV6-3 with TRBJ2-5; no clear D. Germline V gene lookup returns CDR1 MNHEY and CDR2 SVGEGT. The V end lost 5 bases, the J end lost 11 bases, and 12 bases lay between the germline ends. The CDR3 has 11 amino acids. CDR3 sequence: CASSKVYEQYF. The CDR3 coding sequence is TGTGCCAGCAGTAAGGTGTATGAGCAGTACTTC.

The chain has TRBV19 and TRBJ1-1; 8 bases agree with TRBD1. Trimming at V came to 4 bases and at J to 0 bases, leaving 10 bases not matched to a gene. CDR3 length equals 17 residues. CDR1 is LNHDA, CDR2 SQIVND, per germline (reference sequence). CDR3 DNA sequence: TGTGCCAGTAGTACCCCTCCCGGGACAGGTGTGAACACTGAAGCTTTCTTT. It is translated as CASSTPPGTGVNTEAFF.

This clonotype came up a few times. The V gene is TRBV29-1, the J gene TRBJ2-3; D not certain. V was shortened by 6 bases and J by 4 bases, with 17 bases between the two germline ends. The CDR3 loop spans 14 amino acids. CDR1 and CDR2 (germline): SQVTM, ANQGSEA. The CDR3 sequence: CSVSRSFRADTQYF. The DNA for the CDR3 is TGCAGCGTCTCTAGGTCTTTCCGAGCAGATACGCAGTATTTT.

This clonotype was seen more than once but under ten times. V usage is TRBV19 and J usage is TRBJ2-3, with D possibly TRBD1 on 6 matching bases. From germline, CDR1 is LNHDA and CDR2 SQIVND (reference sequence). The CDR3 length is 16 residues. V dropped 4 bases and J dropped 2 bases, with 16 bases sitting between them. The chain's CDR3 is CASSTQQGRNTDTQYF. As DNA, the CDR3 is TGTGCCAGTAGTACACAACAGGGTCGGAACACAGATACGCAGTATTTT.

The chain has TRBV5-1 and TRBJ2-1; 8 bases map to TRBD2. Trimming took 4 bases from V and 8 from J; bases not matched to a gene: 5. CDR3 length: 13 residues. CDR1 SGHRS and CDR2 YFSETQ come from the germline V gene. The CDR3 DNA reads as TGCGCCAGCAGCGGTGGCGGGGGGTATGAGCAGTTCTTC. Its translation is CASSGGGGYEQFF.

This clonotype was found a few times. The genes are TRBV29-1 and TRBJ2-1; 8 positions match TRBD2. J gave up 4 bases and V 7 bases, and 12 bases lay outside the gene matches. Germline V gene sequence: CDR1 SQVTM, CDR2 ANQGSEA. CDR3 length: 15 amino acids. The CDR3 is CSGGLAGGSYNEQFF. The CDR3 coding sequence is TGCAGCGGGGGACTTGCGGGAGGATCGTACAATGAGCAGTTCTTC.

The chain joins TRBV28 to TRBJ2-7, with D unclear. The germline V gene has CDR1 MDHEN and CDR2 SYDVKM. CDR3 length: 12 residues. Trimming took 6 bases from V and 3 from J, leaving 9 bases between them. The CDR3 bases are TGTGCCAGCAGAGGAGACTTCTACGAGCAGTACTTC. It codes for CASRGDFYEQYF.

The chain recombines TRBV27 with TRBJ2-2, with no clear D. The CDR3 has 16 residues. The germline V gene has CDR1 MNHEY and CDR2 SMNVEV (reference sequence). V was shortened by 5 bases and J by 2 bases, with 15 bases between the two germline ends. CDR3 DNA sequence: TGTGCCAGCAGTCCCCCTGGGATTATAAACACCGGGGAGCTGTTTTTT. This codes for CASSPPGIINTGELFF.